This T cell receptor beta chain was identified during a study of CD8+CD57+ T cells in acquired aplastic anemia. About the study: The DNA of sorted CD4+ and CD8+ cells averaged 3.2 ug. Healthy donors gave 11 million or so reads on average for CD4+ cells.

Genomic DNA templated the TCR beta VDJ and CDR3 profiling. TCRdb called the reads again in MiXCR, with one record for every CDR3 protein. The data hold 100,000 to 120,000 distinct CDR3 sequences, with approximately 49% observed a single time. The specimen was sorted CD4+, CD8+, or CD8+CD57+ T cells (not recorded which) from PBMCs. The TCR sequence derives from a human donor in good health, serving as a control.

The CDR3 spells CASSVQAGGAQETQYF. The CDR3 DNA sequence: TGTGCCAGCAGCGTACAAGCGGGGGGAGCGCAAGAGACCCAGTACTTC. J is TRBJ2-5 and V is TRBV9; 9 nucleotides line up with TRBD2. V shed 1 base, J shed 2 bases, and the junction held 6 bases outside the gene matches. Germline assignment: CDR1 SGDLS and CDR2 YYNGEE. The CDR3 covers 16 residues.